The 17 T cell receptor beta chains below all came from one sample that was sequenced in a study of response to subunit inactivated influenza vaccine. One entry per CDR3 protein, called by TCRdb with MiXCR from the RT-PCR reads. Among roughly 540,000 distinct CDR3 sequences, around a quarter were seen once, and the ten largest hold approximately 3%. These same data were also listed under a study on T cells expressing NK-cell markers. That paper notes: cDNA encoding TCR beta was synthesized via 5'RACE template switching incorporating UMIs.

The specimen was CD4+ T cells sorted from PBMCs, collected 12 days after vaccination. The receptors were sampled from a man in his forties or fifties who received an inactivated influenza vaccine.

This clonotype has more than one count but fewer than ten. The DNA for the CDR3 is TGTGCCAGCAGCCTCACCCAAAACACCATATATTTT. This sequence encodes CASSLTQNTIYF. The rearrangement joins TRBV7-2 to TRBJ1-3, with D uncertain. CDR3 length: 12 residues. Germline values: CDR1 SGHTA, CDR2 FQGNSA. V lost 5 bases to trimming and J lost 6 bases, with 8 bases between them.

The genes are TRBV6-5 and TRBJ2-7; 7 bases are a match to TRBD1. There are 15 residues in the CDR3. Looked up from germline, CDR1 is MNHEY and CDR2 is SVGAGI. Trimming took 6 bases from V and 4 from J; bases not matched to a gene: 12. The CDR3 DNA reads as TGTGCCAGCAGGTACGGGACAGCTCGGGTGTACGAGCAGTACTTC. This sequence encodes CASRYGTARVYEQYF.

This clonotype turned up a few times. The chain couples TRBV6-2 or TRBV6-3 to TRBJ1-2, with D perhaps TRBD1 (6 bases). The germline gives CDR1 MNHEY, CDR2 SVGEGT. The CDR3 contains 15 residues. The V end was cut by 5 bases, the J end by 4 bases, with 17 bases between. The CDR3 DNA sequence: TGTGCCAGCAGTGACCCAACGACAGGCTCCTATGGCTACACCTTC. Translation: CASSDPTTGSYGYTF.

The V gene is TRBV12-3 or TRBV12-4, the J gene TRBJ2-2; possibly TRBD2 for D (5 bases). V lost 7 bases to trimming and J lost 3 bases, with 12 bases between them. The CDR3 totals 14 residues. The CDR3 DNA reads TGTGCCAGCACCCCCGGGGAGTACACCGGGGAGCTGTTTTTT. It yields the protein CASTPGEYTGELFF.

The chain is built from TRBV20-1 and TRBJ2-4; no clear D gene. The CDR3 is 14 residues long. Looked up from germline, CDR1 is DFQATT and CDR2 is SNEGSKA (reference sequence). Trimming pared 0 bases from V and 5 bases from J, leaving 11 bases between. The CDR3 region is CSARDRSYQNIQYF. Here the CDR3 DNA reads TGCAGTGCTAGAGATCGCAGCTACCAAAACATTCAGTACTTC.

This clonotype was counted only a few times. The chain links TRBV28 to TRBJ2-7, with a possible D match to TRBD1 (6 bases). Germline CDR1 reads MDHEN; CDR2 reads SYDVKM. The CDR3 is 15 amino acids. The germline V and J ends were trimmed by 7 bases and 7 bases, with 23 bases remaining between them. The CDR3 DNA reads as TGTGCCAGCACTATATTGGGGGCAGGGTTAGGGGAGCAGTACTTC. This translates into CASTILGAGLGEQYF. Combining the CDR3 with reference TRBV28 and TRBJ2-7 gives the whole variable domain DVKVTQSSRYLVKRTGEKVFLECVQDMDHENMFWYRQDPGLGLRLIYFSYDVKMKEKGDIPEGYSVSREKKERFSLILESASTNQTSMYLCASTILGAGLGEQYFGPGTRLTVT.

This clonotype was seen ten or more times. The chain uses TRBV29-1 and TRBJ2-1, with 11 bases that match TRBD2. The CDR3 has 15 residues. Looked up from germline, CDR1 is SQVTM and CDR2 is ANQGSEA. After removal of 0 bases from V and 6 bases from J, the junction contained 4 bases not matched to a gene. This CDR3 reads CSVEEIAGGTNEQFF. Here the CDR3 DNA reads TGCAGCGTTGAAGAAATAGCGGGGGGGACCAATGAGCAGTTCTTC.

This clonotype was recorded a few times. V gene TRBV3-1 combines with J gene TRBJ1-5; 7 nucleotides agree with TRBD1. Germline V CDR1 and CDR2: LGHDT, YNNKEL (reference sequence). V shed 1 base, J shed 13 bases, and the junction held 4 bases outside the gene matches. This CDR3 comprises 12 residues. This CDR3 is CASSQGQGLQHF. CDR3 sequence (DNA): TGTGCCAGCAGCCAAGGACAGGGACTTCAGCATTTT.

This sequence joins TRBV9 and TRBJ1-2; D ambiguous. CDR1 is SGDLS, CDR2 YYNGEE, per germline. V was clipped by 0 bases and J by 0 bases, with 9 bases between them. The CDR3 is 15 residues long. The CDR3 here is CASSVGAEANYGYTF. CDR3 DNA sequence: TGTGCCAGCAGCGTAGGGGCCGAAGCTAACTATGGCTACACCTTC.

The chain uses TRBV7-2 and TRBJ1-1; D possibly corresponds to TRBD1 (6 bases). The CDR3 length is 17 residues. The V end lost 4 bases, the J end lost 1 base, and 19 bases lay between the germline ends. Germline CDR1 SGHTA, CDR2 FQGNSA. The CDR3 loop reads CASSSPTGRGGNTEAFF. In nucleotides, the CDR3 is TGTGCCAGCAGCTCCCCTACAGGGAGGGGGGGGAACACTGAAGCTTTCTTT.

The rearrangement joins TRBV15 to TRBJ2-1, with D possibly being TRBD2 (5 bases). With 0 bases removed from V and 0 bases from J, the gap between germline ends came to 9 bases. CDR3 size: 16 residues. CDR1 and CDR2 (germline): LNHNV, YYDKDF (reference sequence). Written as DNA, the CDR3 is TGTGCCACCAGCAGAGATAGAGGGAACTCCTACAATGAGCAGTTCTTC. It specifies CATSRDRGNSYNEQFF.

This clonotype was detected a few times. The CDR3 region has the DNA TGCGCCAGCAGAAGGGGGGAAAACACCGGGGAGCTGTTTTTT. Its protein is CASRRGENTGELFF. The chain recombines TRBV5-1 with TRBJ2-2; D may correspond to TRBD1 or TRBD2 (6 bases each). The CDR3 is made up of 14 amino acids. The V gene's germline CDR1 is SGHRS and CDR2 YFSETQ. Trimming cost V 5 bases and J 2 bases, with 10 bases left between them.

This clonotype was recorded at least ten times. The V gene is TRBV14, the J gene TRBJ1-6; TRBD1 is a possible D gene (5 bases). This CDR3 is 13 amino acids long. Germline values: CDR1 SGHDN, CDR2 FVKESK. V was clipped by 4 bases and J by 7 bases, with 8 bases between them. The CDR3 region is CASSPQGNSPLHF. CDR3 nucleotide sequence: TGTGCCAGCAGCCCTCAGGGAAATTCACCCCTCCACTTT.

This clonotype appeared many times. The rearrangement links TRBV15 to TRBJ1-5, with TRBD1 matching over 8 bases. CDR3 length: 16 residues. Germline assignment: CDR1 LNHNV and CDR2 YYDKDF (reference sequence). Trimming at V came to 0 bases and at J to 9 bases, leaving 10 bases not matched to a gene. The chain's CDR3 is CATSRDPGQASGPQHF. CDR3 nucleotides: TGTGCCACCAGCAGAGACCCGGGACAGGCATCTGGGCCCCAGCATTTT.

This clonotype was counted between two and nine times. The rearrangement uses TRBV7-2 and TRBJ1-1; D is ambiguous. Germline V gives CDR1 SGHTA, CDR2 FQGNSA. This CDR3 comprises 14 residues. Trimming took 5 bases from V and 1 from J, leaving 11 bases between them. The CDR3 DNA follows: TGTGCCAGCAGCAAGGGCCCTGGGAACACTGAAGCTTTCTTT. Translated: CASSKGPGNTEAFF.

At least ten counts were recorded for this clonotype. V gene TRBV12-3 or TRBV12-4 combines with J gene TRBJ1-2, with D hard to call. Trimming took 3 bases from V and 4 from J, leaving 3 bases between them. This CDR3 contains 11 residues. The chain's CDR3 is CASSFAYGYTF. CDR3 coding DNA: TGTGCCAGCAGTTTTGCCTATGGCTACACCTTC.

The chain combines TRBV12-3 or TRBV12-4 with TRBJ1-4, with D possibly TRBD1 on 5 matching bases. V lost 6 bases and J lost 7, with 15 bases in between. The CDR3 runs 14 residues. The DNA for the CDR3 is TGTGCCAGCAGAACCACCGGGACCGGTGAAAAACTGTTTTTT. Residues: CASRTTGTGEKLFF.